A selection of T cell receptor beta chains follows, all from one sample in a study of cytomegalovirus exposure and HLA in healthy donors. Measured with immunoSEQ multiplex PCR; TCRdb has only the in-frame clones, and not every one. The sample has roughly 180,000 clones, 75% to 80% seen once. The sample was PBMCs. The receptors were gathered from a middle-aged man in good health and CMV-seropositive. Each CDR3 is given with its conserved first and last residue. D genes are given only for firm matches. Where a row states a size, it is once, few, many or the class of an expanded clone; other rows omit it.

d_call	v_call	j_call	clone_size	cdr3_nt	cdr3_aa
TRBD2	TRBV28	TRBJ2-1	NA	TGTGCCAGCAGTTTATCGGCCCCGGGAGGGTACAATGAGCAGTTCTTC	CASSLSAPGGYNEQFF
NA	TRBV2	TRBJ2-2	NA	TGTGCCAGCTCCCAGGGTATCGCCGGGGAGCTGTTTTTT	CASSQGIAGELFF
TRBD1	TRBV27	TRBJ1-2	NA	TGTGCCAGCAGTCTAGACAGGGGTGGTTATGGCTACACCTTC	CASSLDRGGYGYTF
NA	TRBV19	TRBJ2-1	NA	TGTGCCAGTAGTAAGGGACTCTACTACAATGAGCAGTTCTTC	CASSKGLYYNEQFF
NA	TRBV6-6	TRBJ1-3	NA	TGTGCCAGCTCCTACTCTGGAAACACCATATATTTT	CASSYSGNTIYF
NA	TRBV27	TRBJ2-7	few	TGTGCCAGCAGTTTTACGGACAGCCCTTGGGGCTACGAGCAGTACTTC	CASSFTDSPWGYEQYF
TRBD1	TRBV5-4	TRBJ1-2	NA	TGTGCCAGCAGCTTGGGACAGGGGCCTAACTATGGCTACACCTTC	CASSLGQGPNYGYTF
NA	TRBV7-8	TRBJ1-5	NA	TGTGCCAGCAGCTTAGGGGAGAGAATGCATCAGCCCCAGCATTTT	CASSLGERMHQPQHF
TRBD1	TRBV27	TRBJ1-6	NA	TGTGCCAGCAGTTTAGGGACAGGGACGAATTCGCCCCTCCACTTT	CASSLGTGTNSPLHF
NA	TRBV2	TRBJ1-5	NA	TGTGCCAGCACCCCACAGGGCCTGAGCAATCAGCCCCAGCATTTT	CASTPQGLSNQPQHF
NA	TRBV29-1	TRBJ2-1	NA	TGCAGCGGGCAAACCGACAGTTCCTACAATGAGCAGTTCTTC	CSGQTDSSYNEQFF
NA	TRBV28	TRBJ1-1	NA	TGTGCCAGCAGCCTCGACAGGTCCGCAGCTTTCTTT	CASSLDRSAAFF
NA	TRBV6-5	TRBJ1-5	NA	TGTGCCAGCAGTTACGTTGCAGGTAGCAATCAGCCCCAGCATTTT	CASSYVAGSNQPQHF
NA	TRBV5-1	TRBJ2-2	NA	TGCGCCAGCAGCTTGAACCCGTCGCAGGGCACCGGGGAGCTGTTTTTT	CASSLNPSQGTGELFF
NA	TRBV11-3	TRBJ2-3	NA	TGTGCCAGCAGCTTAGATAGTGAGACAGATACGCAGTATTTT	CASSLDSETDTQYF
TRBD1	TRBV4-2	TRBJ2-2	NA	TGTGCCAGCAGCCAAGAGGCGAGGGGGACAGGGGGTATTCGCGGGGAGCTGTTTTTT	CASSQEARGTGGIRGELFF
TRBD1	TRBV7-9	TRBJ1-1	few	TGTGCCAGCAGCTTAGCGACAGGGCTGAACACTGAAGCTTTCTTT	CASSLATGLNTEAFF
NA	TRBV2	TRBJ2-2	NA	TGTGCCAGCAGTGAATGGCTAGATGGCGGGGAGCTGTTTTTT	CASSEWLDGGELFF
TRBD1	TRBV28	TRBJ2-1	NA	TGTGCCAGCAGTTTATTAGACAGGGCTTACAATGAGCAGTTCTTC	CASSLLDRAYNEQFF
NA	TRBV11-1	TRBJ2-3	NA	TGTGCCAGCAGCTCAGACCCACAGGGCGATGGGCAGTATTTT	CASSSDPQGDGQYF
NA	TRBV7-9	TRBJ2-7	NA	TGTTCCAGCAGCCGACAGAGAACCTACGAGCAGTACTTC	CSSSRQRTYEQYF
NA	TRBV19	TRBJ2-1	NA	TGTGCCAGTAGTCCCTCCGAGAGCTCCTACAATGAGCAGTTCTTC	CASSPSESSYNEQFF
TRBD1	TRBV5-1	TRBJ1-4	NA	TGCGCCAGCAGCTTCGGGACAGGGAATGAAAAACTGTTTTTT	CASSFGTGNEKLFF
TRBD2	TRBV7-6	TRBJ2-1	NA	TGTGCCAGCAGCTCGAGCACTAGCGGGGGCTACAATGAGCAGTTCTTC	CASSSSTSGGYNEQFF
TRBD1	TRBV18	TRBJ1-5	NA	TGTGCCAGCTCTCCCGGGACAGGGATCAATCAGCCCCAGCATTTT	CASSPGTGINQPQHF
NA	TRBV13	TRBJ2-2	few	TGTGCCAGCAGCTTAGCGGGGGCGAACACCGGGGAGCTGTTTTTT	CASSLAGANTGELFF
NA	TRBV28	TRBJ2-1	NA	TGTGCCAGCAGCATCGAGCGTGAGCAGTTCTTC	CASSIEREQFF
NA	TRBV5-6	TRBJ2-3	NA	TGTGCCAGCAGCTTGTCAAGGGGCCTCGCAGATACGCAGTATTTT	CASSLSRGLADTQYF
TRBD1	TRBV5-1	TRBJ2-5	NA	TGCGCCAGCGGGACGGGACAGGGGAGGGAGACCCAGTACTTC	CASGTGQGRETQYF
TRBD1	TRBV5-6	TRBJ1-3	NA	TGTGCCAGCAGCCAGATAGGACAGGGTCGGGTGAGAAACACCATATATTTT	CASSQIGQGRVRNTIYF
NA	TRBV4-1	TRBJ2-7	NA	TGCGCCAGCAGCCAAGCAGGGTTAGCCTACGAGCAGTACTTC	CASSQAGLAYEQYF
TRBD1	TRBV6-5	TRBJ2-5	NA	TGTGCCAGCAGTTACTCCTCGACAGGGCAAGAGACCCAGTACTTC	CASSYSSTGQETQYF
NA	TRBV5-5	TRBJ2-3	NA	TGTGCCAGCAGCCCAGGGGGCACAGATACGCAGTATTTT	CASSPGGTDTQYF
NA	TRBV7-2	TRBJ1-2	few	TGTGCCAGCAGCTCGACAGCTCATGGCGGCTACACCTTC	CASSSTAHGGYTF
NA	TRBV18	TRBJ1-2	NA	TGTGCCAGCTCACCACGGTCCGGGATAGGATATGGCTACACCTTC	CASSPRSGIGYGYTF
NA	TRBV29-1	TRBJ1-2	NA	TGCAGCGTACCGACAGGTTATAACTATGGCTACACCTTC	CSVPTGYNYGYTF
NA	TRBV5-4	TRBJ1-6	NA	TGTGCCGCCAGCGATTTATATAATTCACCCCTCCACTTT	CAASDLYNSPLHF
NA	TRBV10-3	TRBJ2-2	NA	TGTGCCATCAGCGAGGGGCAGGGCCGCACCGGGGAGCTGTTTTTT	CAISEGQGRTGELFF
NA	TRBV6-5	TRBJ1-4	NA	TGTGCCAGCACCCTCGACAGCCGGAAACTGTTTTTT	CASTLDSRKLFF
NA	TRBV2	TRBJ1-5	NA	TGTGCCAGCAGTAGCGGGACGTACAATCAGCCCCAGCATTTT	CASSSGTYNQPQHF
TRBD1	TRBV5-8	TRBJ2-5	once	TGTGCCAGCAGCCAGGAAGGGACAGGGGGGGAGACCCAGTACTTC	CASSQEGTGGETQYF
NA	TRBV28	TRBJ1-1	NA	TGTGCCAGCAGGCGTAAGCCGAACACTGAAGCTTTCTTT	CASRRKPNTEAFF
TRBD1	TRBV4-3	TRBJ2-6	NA	TGCGCCAGCAGCCAGCTAGGACAGGGAGTATCTGGGGCCAACGTCCTGACTTTC	CASSQLGQGVSGANVLTF
NA	TRBV12-5	TRBJ2-3	NA	TGTGCTAGTGGTTCGGAGAGTAAAACCACAGATACGCAGTATTTT	CASGSESKTTDTQYF
NA	TRBV9	TRBJ2-3	NA	TGTGCCAGCAGCGTGGGGCCAGGGGGCACAGATACGCAGTATTTT	CASSVGPGGTDTQYF
NA	TRBV11-2	TRBJ1-3	NA	TGTGCCAGCAGCCAGTGGGAGTCTCTCTCTGGAAACACCATATATTTT	CASSQWESLSGNTIYF
NA	TRBV7-8	TRBJ1-6	NA	TGTGCCAGCAGAGGGGGGGGGCTGATAGAGTCACCCCTCCACTTT	CASRGGGLIESPLHF
NA	TRBV7-9	TRBJ1-5	NA	TGTGCCAGCAGCCCGACAGGTTCACGAGGGCAGCCCCAGCATTTT	CASSPTGSRGQPQHF
TRBD1	TRBV7-3	TRBJ2-7	once	TGTGCCAGCAGCTTAAATCCCGGGACAGGGCGCCACGAGCAGTACTTC	CASSLNPGTGRHEQYF
TRBD1	TRBV7-9	TRBJ2-1	NA	TGTGCCAGCAGCTCGGGACAGGGGGCATACGATGAGCAGTTCTTC	CASSSGQGAYDEQFF
NA	TRBV11-3	TRBJ1-1	NA	TGTGCCAGCAGCTTAGGAGGGTCGCGCACTGAAGCTTTCTTT	CASSLGGSRTEAFF
NA	TRBV28	TRBJ2-7	NA	TGTGCCAGCAAACGGGGCGGGGGCCACTACGAGCAGTACTTC	CASKRGGGHYEQYF
TRBD2	TRBV7-9	TRBJ2-1	NA	TGTGCCAGCACCCACGGGCGGGGGGGTTACAATGAGCAGTTCTTC	CASTHGRGGYNEQFF
TRBD1	TRBV4-2	TRBJ2-2	NA	TGTGCCAGCAGCCAAGACGCAGGGGGTAACACCGGGGAGCTGTTTTTT	CASSQDAGGNTGELFF
NA	TRBV5-4	TRBJ1-6	few	TGTGCCAGCAGCTTCACGGCCTATAATTCACCCCTCCACTTT	CASSFTAYNSPLHF
TRBD1	TRBV6-4	TRBJ1-6	once	TGTGCCAGCAGTGCCGGGACAGGGAATGGATCACCCCTCCACTTT	CASSAGTGNGSPLHF
NA	TRBV5-6	TRBJ2-7	NA	TGTGCCAGCAGCCCCCGGGACACCAACACCTACGAGCAGTACTTC	CASSPRDTNTYEQYF
NA	TRBV7-2	TRBJ2-5	NA	TGTGCCAGCAGCTCCTATACTAGCTTAGAGACCCAGTACTTC	CASSSYTSLETQYF
NA	TRBV15	TRBJ1-5	NA	TGTGCCACCAGCAGAGACGGTAGCGGGGGCCTACATCAGCCCCAGCATTTT	CATSRDGSGGLHQPQHF
TRBD2	TRBV15	TRBJ2-5	NA	TGTGCCACCAGCAGAGTGTATACAGAAGGGCGGGGGGGGCAAAGGGGAGGAGAGACCCAGTACTTC	CATSRVYTEGRGGQRGGETQYF